This is a list of T cell receptor beta chains from one sample in a study of beta chain features in type 1 diabetes. The protocol was immunoSEQ multiplex PCR, while the TCRdb copy is restricted to in-frame clones and leaves out a portion. The sample records just over 25,000 clones, about 45% being singletons. Source material: stem cell memory CD4+ T cells from blood. Receptor source: a man aged 25 to 45 with type 1 diabetes. Both conserved end residues are part of each CDR3. D genes are given only for firm matches. Expanded clones get a size class; other rows say once, few or many, or leave the size out.

cdr3_aa	cdr3_nt	v_call	j_call	d_call	clone_size
CASSFGGGAWETQYF	TGTGCCAGCAGCTTCGGCGGGGGGGCCTGGGAGACCCAGTACTTC	TRBV5-4	TRBJ2-5	TRBD2	NA
CASSEGSKETQYF	TGTGCCAGCAGTGAAGGCTCTAAAGAGACCCAGTACTTC	TRBV2	TRBJ2-5	NA	NA
CASSPRTGRYGYTF	TGTGCCAGCAGCCCACGGACAGGGCGGTATGGCTACACCTTC	TRBV11-2	TRBJ1-2	TRBD1	NA
CASSLGWRGGETQYF	TGTGCCAGCAGCTTAGGTTGGCGGGGAGGCGAGACCCAGTACTTC	TRBV7-2	TRBJ2-5	NA	NA
CASSLALAGTEAFF	TGTGCCAGCAGCTTAGCCCTCGCTGGGACAGAAGCTTTCTTT	TRBV7-8	TRBJ1-1	NA	NA
CASSFGSFYEQYF	TGTGCCAGCAGCTTCGGGTCCTTCTACGAGCAGTACTTC	TRBV11-3	TRBJ2-7	NA	NA
CASSQDSASSGNTIYF	TGCGCCAGCAGCCAAGATAGTGCGAGCTCTGGAAACACCATATATTTT	TRBV4-1	TRBJ1-3	NA	NA
CASSLSRNTGELFF	TGTGCCAGCAGCTTAAGTAGGAACACCGGGGAGCTGTTTTTT	TRBV7-2	TRBJ2-2	NA	NA
CASSLGPGWDTEAFF	TGTGCCAGCAGCTTAGGTCCGGGTTGGGACACTGAAGCTTTCTTT	TRBV11-2	TRBJ1-1	NA	NA
CATSSLDRNTEAFF	TGTGCCACCAGCAGTCTGGACAGGAACACTGAAGCTTTCTTT	TRBV15	TRBJ1-1	NA	NA
CASSPGTSGRNIQYF	TGTGCCAGTAGCCCAGGGACTAGCGGGAGGAACATTCAGTACTTC	TRBV19	TRBJ2-4	TRBD2	NA
CASSLDRGYGYTF	TGTGCCAGCAGCTTGGACAGGGGTTATGGCTACACCTTC	TRBV5-4	TRBJ1-2	TRBD1	NA
CAWTRSGTSYEQYF	TGTGCCTGGACCCGCTCAGGGACATCCTACGAGCAGTACTTC	TRBV30	TRBJ2-7	NA	NA
CASSPGDIYNEQFF	TGCGCCAGCAGCCCTGGGGACATCTACAATGAGCAGTTCTTC	TRBV5-1	TRBJ2-1	NA	few
CAWTHGGAPRPDYGYTF	TGTGCCTGGACCCACGGCGGTGCCCCCCGTCCTGACTATGGCTACACCTTC	TRBV30	TRBJ1-2	NA	NA
CASSVGGLAGNEQFF	TGTGCCAGCAGCGTAGGGGGACTAGCGGGGAATGAGCAGTTCTTC	TRBV9	TRBJ2-1	TRBD2	NA
CACPRDSNTGELFF	TGTGCCTGCCCCCGGGACAGCAACACCGGGGAGCTGTTTTTT	TRBV30	TRBJ2-2	TRBD1	NA
CASSQGTNLMAFF	TGCGCCAGCAGCCAAGGCACAAATTTGATGGCTTTCTTT	TRBV4-1	TRBJ1-1	NA	few
CASSLPTGSGHNNEQFF	TGTGCCAGCAGCCTCCCTACAGGATCGGGCCATAACAATGAGCAGTTCTTC	TRBV7-2	TRBJ2-1	NA	NA
CASSPVGRSFSAFF	TGTGCCAGCAGCCCGGTGGGGAGGTCATTCTCAGCTTTCTTT	TRBV7-2	TRBJ1-1	NA	NA
CASTTSSGTDTQYF	TGTGCCAGCACCACGAGTAGCGGGACAGATACGCAGTATTTT	TRBV6-1	TRBJ2-3	TRBD2	NA
CASSRDRDADTQYF	TGTGCCAGCAGCCGAGACAGGGATGCAGATACGCAGTATTTT	TRBV2	TRBJ2-3	TRBD1	NA
CASSPEVGLYTF	TGTGCCAGTAGCCCCGAGGTCGGGTTATACACCTTC	TRBV19	TRBJ1-2	NA	NA
CASRAAGQGSYEQYF	TGTGCCAGTAGGGCCGCCGGACAGGGGTCCTACGAGCAGTACTTC	TRBV19	TRBJ2-7	TRBD1	NA
CASRRQGGTGQPQHF	TGTGCCAGCAGAAGACAGGGGGGTACAGGCCAGCCCCAGCATTTT	TRBV27	TRBJ1-5	TRBD1	NA
CASSYRGGGYGYTF	TGTGCCAGCAGTTACCGCGGGGGAGGCTATGGCTACACCTTC	TRBV6-5	TRBJ1-2	NA	NA
CASSLAGGQETQYF	TGTGCCAGCAGCTTGGCGGGGGGGCAAGAGACCCAGTACTTC	TRBV5-4	TRBJ2-5	TRBD2	NA
CASSLLGLAVLPYNEQFF	TGTGCCAGCAGTTTATTGGGACTAGCGGTGCTACCCTACAATGAGCAGTTCTTC	TRBV27	TRBJ2-1	TRBD2	NA
CASGQTPYTGELFF	TGTGCTAGTGGCCAGACACCCTACACCGGGGAGCTGTTTTTT	TRBV12-5	TRBJ2-2	NA	NA
CASREAGTGLETEAFF	TGTGCCAGCAGGGAGGCCGGGACAGGGTTAGAGACTGAAGCTTTCTTT	TRBV7-8	TRBJ1-1	TRBD1	NA
CASSYSWLAGYEQYF	TGTGCCAGCAGTTACTCATGGCTAGCTGGCTACGAGCAGTACTTC	TRBV6-5	TRBJ2-7	NA	few
CASSPRTGLNTEAFF	TGTGCCAGCTCACCGAGGACAGGACTGAACACTGAAGCTTTCTTT	TRBV18	TRBJ1-1	TRBD1	NA
CASSLPGQGLEGYTF	TGTGCCAGCAGCCTGCCGGGACAGGGGTTGGAAGGCTACACCTTC	TRBV5-6	TRBJ1-2	TRBD1	NA
CAWGQGGPNQPQHF	TGTGCCTGGGGCCAGGGGGGTCCCAATCAGCCCCAGCATTTT	TRBV30	TRBJ1-5	TRBD1	NA
CAWCLGQKEFTDTQYF	TGTGCCTGGTGCCTCGGACAGAAAGAGTTCACAGATACGCAGTATTTT	TRBV30	TRBJ2-3	NA	few
CASSLSAADEQYF	TGTGCCAGCAGCTTGAGTGCGGCGGACGAGCAGTACTTC	TRBV5-6	TRBJ2-7	NA	NA
CASSPDLDRNTEAFF	TGTGCCAGCAGCCCCGACCTGGACAGGAACACTGAAGCTTTCTTT	TRBV7-8	TRBJ1-1	NA	NA
CASSLGRTDITEAFF	TGCGCCAGCAGCTTGGGCCGGACAGACATCACTGAAGCTTTCTTT	TRBV5-1	TRBJ1-1	NA	NA
CASSPRIEQFF	TGTGCCAGCAGCCCCAGAATAGAGCAGTTCTTC	TRBV11-2	TRBJ2-1	NA	NA
CAGSVEVPGPGELFF	TGTGCCGGCAGCGTAGAAGTCCCAGGTCCCGGGGAGCTGTTTTTT	TRBV9	TRBJ2-2	NA	NA
CASRGGERYEQYF	TGTGCCAGCAGAGGGGGGGAAAGGTACGAGCAGTACTTC	TRBV6-6	TRBJ2-7	NA	NA
CAWSVDLKGDGYTF	TGTGCCTGGAGTGTAGACCTAAAAGGAGATGGCTACACCTTC	TRBV30	TRBJ1-2	NA	few
CSVEGLAGLRYEQYF	TGCAGCGTTGAGGGACTAGCGGGGCTTCGCTACGAGCAGTACTTC	TRBV29-1	TRBJ2-7	TRBD2	NA
CASSASGGATDTQYF	TGTGCCAGCAGCGCGAGCGGGGGCGCTACAGATACGCAGTATTTT	TRBV7-2	TRBJ2-3	TRBD2	NA
CASSLRRAPVKRGGELFF	TGCGCCAGCAGCCTCAGGCGGGCCCCGGTGAAACGGGGCGGGGAGCTGTTTTTT	TRBV23-1	TRBJ2-2	NA	NA
CASSELAGGPGTDTQYF	TGTGCCAGCAGTGAACTAGCGGGGGGGCCGGGCACAGATACGCAGTATTTT	TRBV25-1	TRBJ2-3	TRBD2	few
CASSLVASGSSNEQFF	TGTGCCAGCAGCTTGGTTGCTAGCGGGAGTTCTAATGAGCAGTTCTTC	TRBV5-4	TRBJ2-1	TRBD2	NA
CASSETDSNYGYTF	TGTGCCAGCAGTGAGACGGACTCCAACTATGGCTACACCTTC	TRBV2	TRBJ1-2	NA	NA
CASSTLGPSSFNEQFF	TGCGCCAGCAGCACCCTGGGGCCTAGTAGCTTCAATGAGCAGTTCTTC	TRBV5-1	TRBJ2-1	NA	NA
CASSQEGGDYGYTF	TGCGCCAGCAGCCAAGAAGGAGGGGACTATGGCTACACCTTC	TRBV4-1	TRBJ1-2	NA	NA
CASSLAAGGGTGELFF	TGTGCCAGCAGCTTAGCTGCCGGGGGGGGCACCGGGGAGCTGTTTTTT	TRBV11-3	TRBJ2-2	TRBD2	NA
CASSVQQDRAVGYTF	TGTGCCAGCAGCGTCCAACAGGACAGAGCTGTCGGCTACACCTTC	TRBV9	TRBJ1-2	NA	once
CASSGTESYGYTF	TGTGCCAGCAGTGGGACAGAAAGCTATGGCTACACCTTC	TRBV6-6	TRBJ1-2	TRBD1	few